This T cell receptor (beta chain) was observed in a study of blood T cell repertoires in COVID-19 (dated by TCRdb to the early 2020s). As for the study more broadly: Samples from collaborators originated in the United States, Italy and Spain and spanned both the acute and convalescent phases of COVID-19. The prospective study material was composed of cDNA or gDNA derived from T cells, B-cell-depleted T cells, or PBMCs. Subjects who had been exposed to COVID-19, were actively infected with it, or had recovered from it provided the deeply sampled blood TCRbeta repertoires that made up the dataset. The repertoires were made available in a free public database intended to serve as a resource for research on the immune response to SARS-CoV-2. The samples were drawn from two sources: the first 160 participants of the ongoing ImmuneRACE study, and 1,200 or so subjects contributed by 6 global collaborators. Sample metadata almost always included a de-identified subject ID, COVID-19 status, age in years and sex. Where available, HLA class I and class II types were obtained from metadata supplied by the sample provider rather than from assay-based typing.

Points on this clone: Its antigen is unknown. No base quality values were provided; no much bigger clone lies one nucleotide off.

The CDR3, from cysteine to phenylalanine, totals 13 residues. Only the CDR3 region is kept as DNA, spanning 39 bases read in frame from base 1. The germline V gene (reference sequence) specifies LGHDT as CDR1 and YNNKEL as CDR2. V is cut back by 1 base and J by 8 bases, with 4 bases in the junction unmatched. The immunoSEQ Assay, a bias-controlled multiplex PCR, was used to amplify TCRbeta CDR3 regions from genomic DNA. The paper's processing steps were these. The number of nucleated cells in each sample was estimated by amplification of reference gene primers within the assay. Sequence reads were collapsed and filtered to measure the absolute abundance of every unique TCRbeta CDR3 rearrangement. For each sample, productive Simpson clonality was calculated as the square root of Simpson's diversity index over productive rearrangements. This immuneACCESS table, as held by TCRdb, lists in-frame sequences with V and J called but not all clones. Of the missing ones, under half trace to an unresolved V gene in checked studies; the others have no known cause. V and J calls and clone size are given by that table; D and trimming were obtained from the DNA. For this sample the table gives 200,000 to 250,000 clones, of which about 84% were detected only once. Over 5.5% of the sample lies in the top ten.

In Seattle, one collaborating source enrolled patients while the infection was active and tracked those patients longitudinally over the course of disease. Each collaborating institution followed its own protocols to collect whole blood in K2EDTA tubes. For TCRbeta analysis, collaborators shipped samples as frozen whole blood, isolated PBMCs, or DNA extracted from either of those sample types. What the study reported, not specific to this receptor: The quantity of clinical and demographic metadata differed by source and by participant and was supplied without curation.

Sequences were obtained from peripheral blood. The origin of this receptor is a woman older than 75 with COVID-19, enrolled during active disease. The chain is encoded by TRBV3-1 (or the pseudogene TRBV3-2) joined to TRBJ1-2, and TRBD1 matches 7 of the central bases. The DNA sequence is given as TGTGCCAGCAGCCAAGGGACAGGTAAAGGCTACACCTTC. The translation is CASSQGTGKGYTF.